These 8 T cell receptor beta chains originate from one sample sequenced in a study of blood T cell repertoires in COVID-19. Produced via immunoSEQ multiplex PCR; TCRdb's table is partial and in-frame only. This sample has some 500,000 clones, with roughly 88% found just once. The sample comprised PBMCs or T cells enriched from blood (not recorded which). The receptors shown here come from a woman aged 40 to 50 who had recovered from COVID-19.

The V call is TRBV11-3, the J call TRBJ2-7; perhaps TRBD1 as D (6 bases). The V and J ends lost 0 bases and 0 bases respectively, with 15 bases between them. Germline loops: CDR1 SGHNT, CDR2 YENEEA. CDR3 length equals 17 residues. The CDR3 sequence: CASSLESKGVSSYEQYF. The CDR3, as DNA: TGTGCCAGCAGCTTAGAGTCGAAGGGGGTCAGCTCCTACGAGCAGTACTTC.

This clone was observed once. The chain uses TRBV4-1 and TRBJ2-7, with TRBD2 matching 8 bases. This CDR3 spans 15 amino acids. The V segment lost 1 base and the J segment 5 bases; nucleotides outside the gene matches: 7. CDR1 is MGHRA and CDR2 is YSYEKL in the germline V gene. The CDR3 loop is CASSQVGSGTDEQYF. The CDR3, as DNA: TGCGCCAGCAGCCAAGTGGGTAGCGGGACCGACGAGCAGTACTTC.

CDR3 sequence: CASSLGRDLNTEAFF. The DNA of the CDR3 is TGTGCCAGCAGCTTAGGGCGGGACCTGAACACTGAAGCTTTCTTT. The chain has TRBV7-2 and TRBJ1-1; a possible D gene is TRBD1 (5 bases). The CDR3 extends over 15 amino acids. CDR1 is SGHTA and CDR2 is FQGNSA in the germline V gene. Trimming removed 1 base at V and 0 bases at J, with 9 bases between.

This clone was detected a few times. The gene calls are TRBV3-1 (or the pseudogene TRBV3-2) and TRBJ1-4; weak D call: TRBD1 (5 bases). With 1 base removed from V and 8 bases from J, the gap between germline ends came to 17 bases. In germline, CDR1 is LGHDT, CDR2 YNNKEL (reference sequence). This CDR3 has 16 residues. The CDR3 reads CASSQGFQGVLEKLFF. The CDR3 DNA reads TGTGCCAGCAGCCAAGGATTCCAGGGCGTCTTGGAAAAACTGTTTTTT.

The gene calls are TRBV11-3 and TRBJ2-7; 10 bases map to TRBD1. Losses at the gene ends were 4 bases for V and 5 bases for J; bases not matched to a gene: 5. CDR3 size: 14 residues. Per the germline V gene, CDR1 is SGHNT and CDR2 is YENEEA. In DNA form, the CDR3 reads TGTGCCAGCAGCTCCCGGGACAGGGGCGACGAGCAGTACTTC. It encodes CASSSRDRGDEQYF.

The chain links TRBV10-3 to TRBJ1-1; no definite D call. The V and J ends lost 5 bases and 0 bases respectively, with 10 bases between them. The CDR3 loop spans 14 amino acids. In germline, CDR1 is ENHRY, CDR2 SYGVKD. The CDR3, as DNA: TGTGCCATCAGTAAGAGCATCATGAACACTGAAGCTTTCTTT. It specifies CAISKSIMNTEAFF.

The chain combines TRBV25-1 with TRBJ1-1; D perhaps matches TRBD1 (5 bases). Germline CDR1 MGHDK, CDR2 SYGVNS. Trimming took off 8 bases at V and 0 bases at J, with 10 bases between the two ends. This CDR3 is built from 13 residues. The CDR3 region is CASHATVNTEAFF. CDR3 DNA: TGTGCCAGCCATGCGACAGTGAACACTGAAGCTTTCTTT.

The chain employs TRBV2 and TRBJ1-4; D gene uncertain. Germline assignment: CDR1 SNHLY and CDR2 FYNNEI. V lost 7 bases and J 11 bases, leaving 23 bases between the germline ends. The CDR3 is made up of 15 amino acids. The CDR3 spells CASKGLESGAGKLFF. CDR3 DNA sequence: TGTGCCAGCAAGGGCTTAGAATCGGGAGCGGGGAAACTGTTTTTT.